Described below is a single TCR beta chain sequence and its context. This sample was taken from a study of blood T cell repertoires in COVID-19. Study as a whole: Sites in the United States, Italy and Spain provided acute and convalescent COVID-19 samples. Sample material is recorded as cDNA or gDNA derived from T cells, B-cell-depleted T cells, or PBMCs.

Authors' analysis steps: Reference gene primer amplification in the assay estimated nucleated cell counts. TCRdb's copy holds only in-frame clones and misses some; the assay was immunoSEQ multiplex PCR. That table is the source of V, J and clone size, and D and trimming were worked out from the DNA. The data contain approximately 150,000 clones, 65% to 90% of them seen just once; the ten biggest clones take up roughly 10%. V lost 4 bases to trimming and J lost 5 bases, with 15 bases between them. There are 15 residues in the CDR3. Per germline, CDR1 MNHEY and CDR2 SVGAGI. The sequenced sample consisted of peripheral blood. The chain carries TRBV6-5 and TRBJ1-5; weak D call: TRBD1 (6 bases). The source of this sequence is a man between 60 and 75 years old with active or convalescent COVID-19. The CDR3 nucleotides are TGTGCCAGCAGTTTGACCCGGGACACCTATCAGCCCCAGCATTTT. It encodes CASSLTRDTYQPQHF.